The clone carrying this TCR beta chain has just a few counts. Its antigen is as yet unknown. Trimming took 3 bases from V and 0 from J, leaving 14 bases between them. The CDR3 has 16 residues. CDR1 and CDR2 from the germline V gene are MDHEN and SYDVKM. In preparing bulk TCR libraries, previously described methods and listed TCR primers were used. TCRdb recomputed calls from the PCR reads with MiXCR, one row per CDR3 protein. The sample yields more than 450,000 distinct CDR3 sequences, 20% to 25% seen once. The data originate from a study of molecular identifiers for immune sequencing clone quantification. Study observations and caveats: Amid over 900,000 naive cells, spiked Jurkat TCR RNA from one cell was reportedly still detectable.

The material sequenced was naive CD8+ T cells from blood, with Jurkat cell RNA spiked in. The subset is: FACS-sorted CD8+CD4-CCR7+CD45RA+ naive T cells. This clonotype originated in a human donor in good health. Some libraries in this study had Jurkat cell RNA spiked in. The rearrangement joins TRBV28 to TRBJ2-5; D is possibly TRBD2 (6 bases). Written as DNA, the CDR3 is TGTGCCAGCAGTTTTCGGGAGAGAGGGGACCAAGAGACCCAGTACTTC. It encodes CASSFRERGDQETQYF.